The following is a T cell receptor beta chain sequence with its context. Sequencing used immunoSEQ multiplex PCR; TCRdb keeps in-frame clones, though not all of them. The sample lists 110,000 to 150,000 clones; 70% to 90% were seen once. These data belong to a study of cytomegalovirus exposure and HLA in healthy donors. Between the trimmed V and J ends, which lost 4 bases and 10 bases, there was a span of 17 bases. The length of the CDR3 is 13 residues. Germline V gene lookup returns CDR1 SQVTM and CDR2 ANQGSEA. The receptor's source is a woman aged 18-29 years in good health and CMV-seropositive. The chain employs TRBV29-1 and TRBJ2-1; maybe TRBD1 (5 bases). The sequencing input was PBMCs. DNA for the CDR3: TGCAGCGTTGTTCCAGGGATAATGCCCGAGCAGTTCTTC. Translating gives CSVVPGIMPEQFF.